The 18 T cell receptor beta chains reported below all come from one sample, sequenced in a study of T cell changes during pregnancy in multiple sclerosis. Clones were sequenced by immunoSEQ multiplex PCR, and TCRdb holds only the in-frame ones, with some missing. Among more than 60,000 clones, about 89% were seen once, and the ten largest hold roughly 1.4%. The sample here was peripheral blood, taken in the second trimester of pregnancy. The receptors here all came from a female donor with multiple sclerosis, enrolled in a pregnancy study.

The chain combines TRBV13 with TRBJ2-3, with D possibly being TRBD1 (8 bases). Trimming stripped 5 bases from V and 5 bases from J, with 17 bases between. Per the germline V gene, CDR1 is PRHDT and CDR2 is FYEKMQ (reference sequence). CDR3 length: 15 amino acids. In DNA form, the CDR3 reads TGTGCCAGCAGCGCCGTACAGGGGGGGCGAGATACGCAGTATTTT. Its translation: CASSAVQGGRDTQYF.

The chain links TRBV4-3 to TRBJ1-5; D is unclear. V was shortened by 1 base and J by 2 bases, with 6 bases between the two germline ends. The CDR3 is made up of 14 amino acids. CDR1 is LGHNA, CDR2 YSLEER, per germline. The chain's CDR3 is CASSQVSGNQPQHF. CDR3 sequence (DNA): TGCGCCAGCAGCCAAGTCTCTGGCAATCAGCCCCAGCATTTT.

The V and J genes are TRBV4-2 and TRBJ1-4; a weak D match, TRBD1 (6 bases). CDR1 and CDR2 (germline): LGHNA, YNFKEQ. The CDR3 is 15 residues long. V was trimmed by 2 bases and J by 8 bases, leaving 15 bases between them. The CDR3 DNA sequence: TGTGCCAGCAGCCAAACCGGGACATTACCAGAAAAACTGTTTTTT. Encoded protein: CASSQTGTLPEKLFF.

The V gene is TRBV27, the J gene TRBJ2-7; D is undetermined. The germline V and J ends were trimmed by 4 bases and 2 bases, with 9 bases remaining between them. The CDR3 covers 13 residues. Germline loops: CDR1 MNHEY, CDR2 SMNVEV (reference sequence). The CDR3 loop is CASSYGEAYEQYF. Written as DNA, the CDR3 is TGTGCCAGCAGTTATGGTGAGGCCTACGAGCAGTACTTC.

The CDR3 DNA reads as TGCGCCAGCAGCCAAGATCGGGTCCAGACTAGCATAGCGAACACCGGGGAGCTGTTTTTT. This sequence encodes CASSQDRVQTSIANTGELFF. This chain joins TRBV4-3 and TRBJ2-2, with 7 bases that match TRBD2. The CDR3 extends over 20 amino acids. Germline V gives CDR1 LGHNA, CDR2 YSLEER. The J segment lost 0 bases and the V segment lost 0 bases, leaving 13 bases of the junction unmatched.

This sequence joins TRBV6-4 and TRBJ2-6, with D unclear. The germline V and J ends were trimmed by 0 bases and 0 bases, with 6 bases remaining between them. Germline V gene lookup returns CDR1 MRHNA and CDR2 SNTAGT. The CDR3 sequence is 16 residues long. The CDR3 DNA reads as TGTGCCAGCAGTGACTCTAGTAACTCTGGGGCCAACGTCCTGACTTTC. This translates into CASSDSSNSGANVLTF.

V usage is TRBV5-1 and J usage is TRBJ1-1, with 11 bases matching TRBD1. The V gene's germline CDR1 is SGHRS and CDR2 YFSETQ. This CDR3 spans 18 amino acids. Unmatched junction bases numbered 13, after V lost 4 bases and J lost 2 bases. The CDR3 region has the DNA TGCGCCAGCAGCATGGACAGGGGGCCAGGAATCGTAAACACTGAAGCTTTCTTT. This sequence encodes CASSMDRGPGIVNTEAFF.

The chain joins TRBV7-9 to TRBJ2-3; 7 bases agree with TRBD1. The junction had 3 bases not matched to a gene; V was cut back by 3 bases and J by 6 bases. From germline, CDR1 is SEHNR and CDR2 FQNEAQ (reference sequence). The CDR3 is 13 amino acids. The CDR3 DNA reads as TGTGCCAGCAGCTTTGGGACAGTGGATACGCAGTATTTT. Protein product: CASSFGTVDTQYF.

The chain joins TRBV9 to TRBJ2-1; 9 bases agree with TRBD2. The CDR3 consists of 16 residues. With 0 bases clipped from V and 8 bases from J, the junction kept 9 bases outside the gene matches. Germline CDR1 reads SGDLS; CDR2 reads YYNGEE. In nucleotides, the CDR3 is TGTGCCAGCAGCGTAGGAAGGACTAGCGCATCCCATGAGCAGTTCTTC. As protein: CASSVGRTSASHEQFF.

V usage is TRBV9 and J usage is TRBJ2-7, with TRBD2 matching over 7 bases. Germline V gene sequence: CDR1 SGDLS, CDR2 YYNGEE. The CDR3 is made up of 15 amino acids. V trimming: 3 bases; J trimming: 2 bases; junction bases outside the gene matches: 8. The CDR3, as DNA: TGTGCCAGCAGCGGTAACGGGGGAGGGGCCTACGAGCAGTACTTC. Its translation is CASSGNGGGAYEQYF.

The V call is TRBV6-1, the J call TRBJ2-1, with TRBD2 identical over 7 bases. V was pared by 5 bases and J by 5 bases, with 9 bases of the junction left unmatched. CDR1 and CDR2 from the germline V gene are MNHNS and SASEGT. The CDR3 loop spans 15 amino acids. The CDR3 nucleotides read TGTGCCAGCAGTTCTCCTGCGGGAGCTGACAATGAGCAGTTCTTC. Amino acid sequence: CASSSPAGADNEQFF.

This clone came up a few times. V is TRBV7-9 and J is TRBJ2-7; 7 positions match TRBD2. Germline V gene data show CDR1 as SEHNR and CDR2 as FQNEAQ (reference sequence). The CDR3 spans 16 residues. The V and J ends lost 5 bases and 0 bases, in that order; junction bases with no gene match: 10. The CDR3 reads CASSPIGQRDSYEQYF. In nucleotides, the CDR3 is TGTGCCAGCAGCCCAATAGGGCAGCGGGACTCCTACGAGCAGTACTTC. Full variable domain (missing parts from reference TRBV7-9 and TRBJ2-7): DTGVSQNPRHKITKRGQNVTFRCDPISEHNRLYWYRQTLGQGPEFLTYFQNEAQLEKSRLLSDRFSAERPKGSFSTLEIQRTEQGDSAMYLCASSPIGQRDSYEQYFGPGTRLTVT.

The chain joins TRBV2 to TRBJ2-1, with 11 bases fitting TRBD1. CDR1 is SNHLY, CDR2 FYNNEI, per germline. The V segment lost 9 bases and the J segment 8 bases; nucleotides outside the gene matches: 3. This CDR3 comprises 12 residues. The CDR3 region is CARRTGGDEQFF. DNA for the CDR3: TGTGCCAGGCGGACAGGGGGCGATGAGCAGTTCTTC.

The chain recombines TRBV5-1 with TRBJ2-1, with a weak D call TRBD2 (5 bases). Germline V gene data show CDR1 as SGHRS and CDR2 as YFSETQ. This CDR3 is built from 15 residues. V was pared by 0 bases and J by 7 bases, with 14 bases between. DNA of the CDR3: TGCGCCAGCAGCTTGGTCGGGAACCTTGGGAATGAGCAGTTCTTC. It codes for CASSLVGNLGNEQFF. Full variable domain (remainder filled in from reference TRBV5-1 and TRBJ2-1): KAGVTQTPRYLIKTRGQQVTLSCSPISGHRSVSWYQQTPGQGLQFLFEYFSETQRNKGNFPGRFSGRQFSNSRSEMNVSTLELGDSALYLCASSLVGNLGNEQFFGPGTRLTVL.

The CDR3 DNA follows: TGTGCCAGCAGCGTAGCAGGGAGGGGAAGGGGAGGCTACACCTTC. It translates to CASSVAGRGRGGYTF. This rearrangement joins TRBV9 to TRBJ1-2; D perhaps matches TRBD1 (5 bases). V gave up 0 bases and J gave up 8 bases, with 17 bases separating them. The CDR3 totals 15 residues. CDR1 is SGDLS, CDR2 YYNGEE, per germline.

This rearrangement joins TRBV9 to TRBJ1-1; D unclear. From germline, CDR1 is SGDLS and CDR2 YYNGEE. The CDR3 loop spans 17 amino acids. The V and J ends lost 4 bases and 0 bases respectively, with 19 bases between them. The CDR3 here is CASSTPRVHPLNTEAFF. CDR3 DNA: TGTGCCAGCAGCACCCCCCGGGTTCATCCCCTGAACACTGAAGCTTTCTTT.

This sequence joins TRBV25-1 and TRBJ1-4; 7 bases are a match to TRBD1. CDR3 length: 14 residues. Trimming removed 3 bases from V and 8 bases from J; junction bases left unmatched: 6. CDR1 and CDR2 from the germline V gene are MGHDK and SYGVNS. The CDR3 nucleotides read TGTGCCAGCAGTGACCCCGAGGGGGCCGAAAAACTGTTTTTT. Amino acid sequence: CASSDPEGAEKLFF. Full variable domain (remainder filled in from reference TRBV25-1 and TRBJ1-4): EADIYQTPRYLVIGTGKKITLECSQTMGHDKMYWYQQDPGMELHLIHYSYGVNSTEKGDLSSESTVSRIRTEHFPLTLESARPSHTSQYLCASSDPEGAEKLFFGSGTQLSVL.

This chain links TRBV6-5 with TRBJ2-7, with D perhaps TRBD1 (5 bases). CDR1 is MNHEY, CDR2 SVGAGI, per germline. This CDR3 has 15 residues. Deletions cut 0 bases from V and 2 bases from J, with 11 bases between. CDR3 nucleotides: TGTGCCAGCAGTTACTCGGACGTGACAGCCTACGAGCAGTACTTC. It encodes CASSYSDVTAYEQYF.